Below, 20 T cell receptor beta chains from the same sample are listed, as sequenced in a study of regulatory T cells in long-lasting Graves disease. Time point reported: newly diagnosed GD, antithyroid drugs for less than 3 months. The TCR library was made from RNA extracted from PBMCs. Through Arm-PCR of CDR3 regions and iRepertoire HTBI primers, TCR beta libraries were built. TCRdb re-called the multiplex PCR reads through MiXCR, storing one row per CDR3 protein. The sample lists approximately 490,000 distinct CDR3 sequences; roughly 15% were seen once. These same data were also listed under a study on T cells in Graves' hyperthyroidism and ophthalmopathy.

The sequences come from peripheral blood mononuclear cells (PBMCs), collected at new diagnosis, from a patient treated with antithyroid drugs. The receptors shown here come from a middle-aged man with Graves disease.

This clonotype showed up just a few times. V gene TRBV6-1 combines with J gene TRBJ2-7; TRBD2 agrees at 12 bases. This CDR3 region has 14 residues. With 2 bases clipped from V and 8 bases from J, the junction kept 4 bases outside the gene matches. CDR1 and CDR2 from the germline V gene are MNHNS and SASEGT. CDR3 DNA: TGTGCCAGCAGTGAATGGACTAGCGGGGCGAAGCAGTACTTC. Protein: CASSEWTSGAKQYF.

This clonotype was observed at least ten times. This chain joins TRBV12-3 or TRBV12-4 and TRBJ2-1, with TRBD2 matching over 9 bases. This CDR3 region has 16 residues. V dropped 5 bases and J dropped 8; count of bases not matched to a gene: 13. This chain's CDR3 is CASSRGLSGRVDEQFF. Here the CDR3 DNA reads TGTGCCAGCAGTAGGGGACTTAGCGGGAGAGTCGATGAGCAGTTCTTC.

This clonotype was counted a few times. This chain uses TRBV27 with TRBJ1-2, with 7 positions matching TRBD1. The germline V gene encodes CDR1 MNHEY and CDR2 SMNVEV (reference sequence). The CDR3 is 16 residues long. V lost 6 bases to trimming and J lost 0 bases; unmatched junction nucleotides: 10. For the CDR3, the DNA is TGTGCCAGCAGACCGAGGAACAGGGGAGCTAACTATGGCTACACCTTC. Encoded protein: CASRPRNRGANYGYTF.

V is TRBV5-8 and J is TRBJ2-2, with 10 bases fitting TRBD1. Germline values: CDR1 SGHTS, CDR2 YDEGEE. The J segment lost 5 bases and the V segment lost 4 bases, leaving 5 bases of the junction unmatched. This CDR3 contains 15 residues. CDR3 sequence: CASSNRDRGTGELFF. The CDR3 nucleotides read TGTGCCAGCAGCAACCGGGACAGGGGTACCGGGGAGCTGTTTTTT. The entire variable domain, with the rest obtained from reference TRBV5-8 and TRBJ2-2, is as follows: EAGVTQSPTHLIKTRGQQATLRCSPISGHTSVYWYQQALGLGLQFLLWYDEGEERNRGNFPPRFSGRQFPNYSSELNVNALELEDSALYLCASSNRDRGTGELFFGEGSRLTVL.

The sample holds many counts of this clonotype. The genes are TRBV5-6 and TRBJ2-5, with TRBD2 matching over 7 bases. Germline CDR1 SGHDT, CDR2 YYEEEE. The CDR3 is 16 amino acids. After removal of 1 base from V and 5 bases from J, the junction contained 11 bases not matched to a gene. CDR3: CASSLSWAGVEETQYF. CDR3 nucleotide sequence: TGTGCCAGCAGCTTGAGTTGGGCGGGAGTCGAGGAGACCCAGTACTTC.

The V call is TRBV20-1, the J call TRBJ2-7, with no clear D. Looked up from germline, CDR1 is DFQATT and CDR2 is SNEGSKA (reference sequence). CDR3 length equals 12 residues. Trimming stripped 2 bases from V and 7 bases from J, with 12 bases between. The CDR3 DNA follows: TGCAGTGCTAGACAGGAAGATAGGGAGCAGTACTTC. This translates into CSARQEDREQYF.

The table lists this clonotype with many counts. This rearrangement joins TRBV3-1 to TRBJ1-1; 7 nucleotides match TRBD1. This CDR3 spans 14 amino acids. Germline CDR1 and CDR2: LGHDT and YNNKEL (reference sequence). The V and J ends lost 2 bases and 7 bases, in that order; junction bases with no gene match: 7. CDR3 sequence reads: CASSQKGAIFEAFF. The CDR3 coding sequence is TGTGCCAGCAGCCAAAAGGGGGCAATATTTGAAGCTTTCTTT.

In regard to this clonotype: Relative to the germline gene, one junction end is altered; a read error may explain this. V usage is TRBV7-2 and J usage is TRBJ2-1; D may match TRBD1 or TRBD2 (5 bases each). CDR1 and CDR2 from the germline V gene are SGHTA and FQGNSA. CDR3 size: 13 residues. The CDR3, as DNA: TGTGTCAGCAGGGACGGATTGTACAATGAGCAGTTCTTC. Residues: CVSRDGLYNEQFF.

In this sample, this clonotype turned up many times. This chain joins TRBV13 and TRBJ2-3; D remains ambiguous. V gave up 5 bases and J gave up 2 bases, with 14 bases separating them. The CDR3 runs 15 residues. Germline lookup yields CDR1 PRHDT and CDR2 FYEKMQ (reference sequence). The CDR3: CASSPRIAITDTQYF. In DNA, the CDR3 is TGTGCCAGCAGCCCGAGAATAGCCATCACAGATACGCAGTATTTT.

This clonotype has at least ten counts. This chain links TRBV3-1 with TRBJ2-3; 8 bases align to TRBD1. Germline CDR1 is LGHDT and CDR2 is YNNKEL (reference sequence). This CDR3 comprises 15 residues. V lost 1 base, J lost 4 bases, and 4 bases stayed unmatched. The CDR3: CASSQGTGIADTQYF. In DNA, the CDR3 is TGTGCCAGCAGCCAAGGGACAGGGATCGCAGATACGCAGTATTTT.

The rearrangement uses TRBV10-3 and TRBJ1-5, with 10 bases identical to TRBD1. V shed 4 bases and J 6 bases; nucleotides not matched to a gene: 6. The germline V gene has CDR1 ENHRY and CDR2 SYGVKD. The CDR3 runs to 15 residues. CDR3 in DNA: TGTGCCATCAGTGGGTCCCGGGACAGGGGTCAGCCCCAGCATTTT. Its translation: CAISGSRDRGQPQHF.

In its sample, this clonotype was seen many times. V gene TRBV9 combines with J gene TRBJ2-1; 8 nucleotides agree with TRBD2. The germline CDR1 and CDR2 sequences are SGDLS and YYNGEE. Trimming at V came to 3 bases and at J to 7 bases, leaving 9 bases not matched to a gene. The CDR3 is 15 amino acids. The CDR3, as DNA: TGTGCCAGCAGCGCATCTAGCGGGCCAAGGAATGAGCAGTTCTTC. It codes for CASSASSGPRNEQFF.

At least ten counts were recorded for this clonotype. Written as DNA, the CDR3 is TGTGCCAGCAGCCCAGGGACAGGCATCGGCCAAGAGACCCAGTACTTC. It codes for CASSPGTGIGQETQYF. The chain links TRBV11-2 to TRBJ2-5; 8 bases match TRBD1. The germline CDR1 and CDR2 sequences are SGHAT and FQNNGV. The CDR3 has 16 residues. The V and J ends lost 5 bases and 1 base, in that order; junction bases with no gene match: 9.

This rearrangement joins TRBV19 to TRBJ2-2; D ambiguous. Trimming cost V 1 base and J 2 bases, with 11 bases left between them. The CDR3 has 16 amino acids. The germline V gene encodes CDR1 LNHDA and CDR2 SQIVND (reference sequence). CDR3 nucleotide sequence: TGTGCCAGTAGTATAGGGGGAAACCTTAACACCGGGGAGCTGTTTTTT. Protein product: CASSIGGNLNTGELFF. The whole variable domain, remainder taken from reference TRBV19 and TRBJ2-2, is DGGITQSPKYLFRKEGQNVTLSCEQNLNHDAMYWYRQDPGQGLRLIYYSQIVNDFQKGDIAEGYSVSREKKESFPLTVTSAQKNPTAFYLCASSIGGNLNTGELFFGEGSRLTVL.

This clonotype was seen at least ten times. This chain joins TRBV28 and TRBJ2-1; 9 nucleotides line up with TRBD2. The CDR3 is 15 amino acids. The V and J ends lost 5 bases and 6 bases, in that order; junction bases with no gene match: 8. Looked up from germline, CDR1 is MDHEN and CDR2 is SYDVKM. CDR3 protein: CASSPLAGNGNEQFF. The CDR3 DNA reads TGTGCCAGCAGTCCCCTAGCGGGAAATGGCAATGAGCAGTTCTTC.

This clonotype occurred many times. CDR3 in amino acids: CASSSREGTEQYF. Written as DNA, the CDR3 is TGCGCCAGCAGCTCCAGGGAGGGGACCGAGCAGTACTTC. The J gene is TRBJ2-7, the V gene TRBV5-1, with 7 bases matching TRBD2. CDR1 is SGHRS and CDR2 is YFSETQ in the germline V gene. CDR3 length equals 13 residues. The V and J ends lost 3 bases and 6 bases, in that order; junction bases with no gene match: 6.

The chain links TRBV27 to TRBJ2-1; 12 positions agree with TRBD2. The V gene end was trimmed by 8 bases and the J gene end by 0 bases; junction bases not matched to a gene: 8. The CDR3 is made up of 17 amino acids. Germline CDR1 MNHEY, CDR2 SMNVEV (reference sequence). For the CDR3, the DNA is TGTGCCAGCTCCGGACTAGCGGGACGAACCTCCTACAATGAGCAGTTCTTC. Its translation: CASSGLAGRTSYNEQFF.

The chain combines TRBV4-1 with TRBJ2-3; D is perhaps TRBD1 or TRBD2 (5 bases each). The CDR3 extends over 16 amino acids. From germline, CDR1 is MGHRA and CDR2 YSYEKL. Trimming left V 7 bases short and J 4 bases short, with 21 bases between. This chain's CDR3 is CASNRGADLTPDTQYF. The CDR3 nucleotides are TGCGCCAGCAACAGAGGGGCGGATCTAACCCCAGATACGCAGTATTTT.

J is TRBJ2-2 and V is TRBV10-2; 9 nucleotides line up with TRBD1. Looked up from germline, CDR1 is WSHSY and CDR2 is SAAADI. Trimming cost V 6 bases and J 4 bases; bases outside gene matches: 9. The CDR3 spans 16 residues. The CDR3 DNA is TGCGCCAGCAGGGGACAGGGCCGGAGGGCCACCGGGGAGCTGTTTTTT. Protein: CASRGQGRRATGELFF.

This clonotype showed up many times. This sequence joins TRBV20-1 and TRBJ2-7; 12 bases match TRBD2. V dropped 7 bases and J dropped 3; count of bases not matched to a gene: 4. The germline V gene encodes CDR1 DFQATT and CDR2 SNEGSKA (reference sequence). This CDR3 has 13 residues. The CDR3, as DNA: TGCAGTGTGCCTAGCGGGAGGGTCTACGAGCAGTACTTC. This codes for CSVPSGRVYEQYF.